These 8 T cell receptor beta chains were all obtained from the same sample, sequenced in a study of blood T cell repertoires in COVID-19. Using immunoSEQ multiplex PCR, the repertoire was profiled, and TCRdb retains in-frame clones only, with some absent. Counted here are about 130,000 clones, about 70% occurring once; the ten biggest clones make up around 5.2%. Sequencing input: peripheral blood. Receptor source: a man between 60 and 75 years old with acute or convalescent COVID-19.

This clone came up a few times. V gene TRBV4-1 combines with J gene TRBJ2-7; tentatively, D is TRBD2 (5 bases). V gave up 4 bases and J gave up 0 bases, with 16 bases separating them. CDR1 MGHRA and CDR2 YSYEKL come from the germline V gene. This CDR3 region has 16 residues. Written as DNA, the CDR3 is TGCGCCAGCAGCCGAACGGCCCTAGGGAGCTCCTACGAGCAGTACTTC. This translates into CASSRTALGSSYEQYF.

The sample holds a few counts of this clone. This chain uses TRBV5-8 with TRBJ1-2; D is unresolved. The CDR3 is made up of 14 amino acids. CDR1 is SGHTS, CDR2 YDEGEE, per germline. V lost 2 bases and J lost 2, with 10 bases in between. The CDR3 spells CASSFGNLNYGYTF. The CDR3 DNA follows: TGTGCCAGCAGCTTTGGTAACTTAAACTATGGCTACACCTTC. The full variable domain, in which reference TRBV5-8 and TRBJ1-2 provide the parts outside the CDR3, is EAGVTQSPTHLIKTRGQQATLRCSPISGHTSVYWYQQALGLGLQFLLWYDEGEERNRGNFPPRFSGRQFPNYSSELNVNALELEDSALYLCASSFGNLNYGYTFGSGTRLTVV.

J is TRBJ1-1 and V is TRBV7-9; D remains unclear. V was cut by 2 bases and J by 3 bases, with 10 bases left in between. CDR3 length: 14 residues. The germline V gene has CDR1 SEHNR and CDR2 FQNEAQ (reference sequence). The CDR3 is CASSLFSVHTEAFF. CDR3 nucleotide sequence: TGTGCCAGCAGCTTATTTTCGGTGCACACTGAAGCTTTCTTT.

The rearrangement uses TRBV10-3 and TRBJ1-2; perhaps TRBD1 as D (5 bases). Germline V gene sequence: CDR1 ENHRY, CDR2 SYGVKD. V dropped 3 bases and J dropped 0 bases, with 11 bases sitting between them. The CDR3 is made up of 15 amino acids. CDR3 in amino acids: CAISENKGANYGYTF. DNA for the CDR3: TGTGCCATCAGTGAAAATAAAGGGGCTAACTATGGCTACACCTTC.

The genes are TRBV18 and TRBJ2-3; D gene ambiguous. The germline CDR1 and CDR2 sequences are KGHSH and LQKENI. The CDR3 spans 15 residues. With 4 bases removed from V and 1 base from J, the gap between germline ends came to 12 bases. In nucleotides, the CDR3 is TGTGCCAGCTCACGCCGGGTGGCGGGCACAGATACGCAGTATTTT. Protein: CASSRRVAGTDTQYF.

This chain connects TRBV30 to TRBJ1-4; the D gene is possibly TRBD1 (6 bases). V lost 5 bases and J 6 bases, leaving 13 bases between the germline ends. There are 13 residues in the CDR3. Germline V gene data show CDR1 as GTSNPN and CDR2 as SVGIG (reference sequence). CDR3 DNA sequence: TGTGCCTGGGGTACAGGGATCGATGAAAAACTGTTTTTT. Translation gives CAWGTGIDEKLFF. Full variable domain (remainder filled in from reference TRBV30 and TRBJ1-4): SQTIHQWPATLVQPVGSPLSLECTVEGTSNPNLYWYRQAAGRGLQLLFYSVGIGQISSEVPQNLSASRPQDRQFILSSKKLLLSDSGFYLCAWGTGIDEKLFFGSGTQLSVL.

This chain joins TRBV28 and TRBJ1-1; D call uncertain. There are 13 residues in the CDR3. Between the trimmed V and J ends, which lost 2 bases and 1 base, there was a span of 5 bases. Germline V gene lookup returns CDR1 MDHEN and CDR2 SYDVKM. DNA of the CDR3: TGTGCCAGCAGTTTAAGACAGAACACTGAAGCTTTCTTT. Translating gives CASSLRQNTEAFF.

This clone was found many times. The gene calls are TRBV29-1 and TRBJ2-3; 9 bases are shared with TRBD2. From germline, CDR1 is SQVTM and CDR2 ANQGSEA. The CDR3 totals 14 residues. After removal of 3 bases from V and 4 bases from J, the junction contained 5 bases not matched to a gene. The CDR3 reads CSVDSREGPDTQYF. The CDR3 DNA is TGCAGCGTTGATTCGCGGGAGGGCCCAGATACGCAGTATTTT.